This record looks at one T cell receptor beta chain sequence and its context. Its antigen is as yet unknown. These data originate in a study of OX40 agonist ivuxolimab in advanced cancers. Study-wide results and caveats: The mean number of expanded clones was higher in CD8+ T cells than in CD4+. In a subset of nonresponders, normalized T-cell clonal expansion was also low.

Clones were read by immunoSEQ multiplex PCR, and TCRdb kept only the in-frame ones, dropping some. Here the sample spans roughly 60,000 clones, about 91% being singletons. CDR1 and CDR2 from the germline V gene are SGHRS and YFSETQ. V trimming: 0 bases; J trimming: 4 bases; junction bases outside the gene matches: 2. The CDR3 runs to 15 residues. This rearrangement joins TRBV5-1 to TRBJ2-1; TRBD1 aligns across 9 bases. The sequenced sample was CD4+ or CD8+ T cells sorted from blood, obtained in a trial of the OX40 agonist ivuxolimab. The receptor was isolated from an adult with an advanced solid tumor such as melanoma, head and neck, liver or kidney cancer. CDR3 sequence reads: CASSLGGTGYNEQFF. In DNA form, the CDR3 reads TGCGCCAGCAGCTTGGGGGGGACAGGGTACAATGAGCAGTTCTTC.